Detailed here is one T cell receptor beta chain. Its target is unknown. The data stem from a study of T cell responses to AZD1222 COVID-19 vaccine. Study-level background: Samples with a second dose at about 4 or about 12 weeks were pooled together.

TCRdb keeps only in-frame clones here, not all; method: immunoSEQ multiplex PCR. The repertoire consists of 100,000 to 150,000 clones, with roughly nine tenths occurring once and the leading ten covering 3.5% to 4.5%. This CDR3 spans 15 amino acids. The V end lost 6 bases, the J end lost 4 bases, and 13 bases lay between the germline ends. Looked up from germline, CDR1 is MNHEY and CDR2 is SMNVEV (reference sequence). General observations from the study: Researchers took repertoire samples only after the peak T cell response had come. Reports indicate that nearly half of spike-specific TCRs are directed at unmutated variant regions.

The source was peripheral blood, collected on day 0 of AZD1222 vaccination. This TCR was sampled from an adult in good health. The gene calls are TRBV27 and TRBJ2-6; no definite D call. The CDR3 sequence: CASSEASVGANVLTF. DNA for the CDR3: TGTGCCAGCAGCGAAGCTTCCGTGGGGGCCAACGTCCTGACTTTC.